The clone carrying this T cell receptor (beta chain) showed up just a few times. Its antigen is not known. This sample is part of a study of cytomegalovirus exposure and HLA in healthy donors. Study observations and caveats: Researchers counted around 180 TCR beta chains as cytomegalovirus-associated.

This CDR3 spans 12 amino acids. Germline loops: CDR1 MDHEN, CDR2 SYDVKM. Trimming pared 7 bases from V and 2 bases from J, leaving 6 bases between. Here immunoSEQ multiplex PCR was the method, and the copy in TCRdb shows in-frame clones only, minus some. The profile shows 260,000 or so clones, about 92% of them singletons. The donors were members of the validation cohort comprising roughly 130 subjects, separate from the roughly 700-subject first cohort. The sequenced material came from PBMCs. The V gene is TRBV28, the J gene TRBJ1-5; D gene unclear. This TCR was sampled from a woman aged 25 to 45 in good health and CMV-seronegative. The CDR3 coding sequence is TGTGCCAGCAACCCTGGCAATCAGCCCCAGCATTTT. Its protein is CASNPGNQPQHF.